This record covers a single T cell receptor (beta chain). The antigen remains undetermined. Treatment: roughly nine-day PBMC culture with coronavirus spike peptide pools or control peptides (ViraFEST assay). Medium was half-exchanged with fresh IL-2 medium on days 3 and 7. With the Oncomine TCR Beta short-read assay, DNA from cultured CD4+ T cells was sequenced. Each CDR3 protein is one row after TCRdb ran MiXCR on the PCR reads. Of 15,000 to 20,000 distinct CDR3 sequences detected, just under 45% appear once; the ten largest clones hold 14%. This entry comes from a study of vaccination and CD4 T cells after COVID-19. Study information: Post-vaccination specimens were collected at a median of roughly 65 days following dose two (range 14 to 241). The authors used overlapping spike peptides from SARS-CoV-2, HCoV-NL63, HCoV-OC43 and HCoV-229E to stimulate cells. General observations from the study: Within convalescent individuals, 304 out of 307 vaccine-specific clones proved to be spike mono-reactive.

The sample comprised CD4+ T cells from blood, cultured in vitro. The source is a human donor who had recovered from COVID-19.

The CDR3 loop reads CASSDTGGSYEQYF. CDR3 nucleotide sequence: TGCGCCAGCAGCGACACAGGGGGCTCCTACGAGCAGTACTTC. V is TRBV5-1 and J is TRBJ2-7; TRBD1 matches 8 bases. Trimming cost V 4 bases and J 0 bases; bases outside gene matches: 3. The CDR3 has 14 residues. Per germline, CDR1 SGHRS and CDR2 YFSETQ. Looking up the rest from reference TRBV5-1 and TRBJ2-7 gives the full variable domain: KAGVTQTPRYLIKTRGQQVTLSCSPISGHRSVSWYQQTPGQGLQFLFEYFSETQRNKGNFPGRFSGRQFSNSRSEMNVSTLELGDSALYLCASSDTGGSYEQYFGPGTRLTVT.